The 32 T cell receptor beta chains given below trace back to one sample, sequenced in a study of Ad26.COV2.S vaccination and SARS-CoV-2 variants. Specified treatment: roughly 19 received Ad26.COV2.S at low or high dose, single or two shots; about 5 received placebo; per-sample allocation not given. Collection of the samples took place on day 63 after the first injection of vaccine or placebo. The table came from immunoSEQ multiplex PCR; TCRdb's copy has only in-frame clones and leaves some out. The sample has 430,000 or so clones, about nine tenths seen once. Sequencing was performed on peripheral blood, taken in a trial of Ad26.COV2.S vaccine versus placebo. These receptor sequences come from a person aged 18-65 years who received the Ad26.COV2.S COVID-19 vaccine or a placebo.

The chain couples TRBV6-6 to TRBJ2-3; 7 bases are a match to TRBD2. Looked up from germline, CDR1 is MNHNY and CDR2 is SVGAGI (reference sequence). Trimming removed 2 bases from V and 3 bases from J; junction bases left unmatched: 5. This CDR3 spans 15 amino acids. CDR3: CASSYGGRRTDTQYF. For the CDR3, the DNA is TGTGCCAGCAGTTACGGCGGGAGAAGGACAGATACGCAGTATTTT.

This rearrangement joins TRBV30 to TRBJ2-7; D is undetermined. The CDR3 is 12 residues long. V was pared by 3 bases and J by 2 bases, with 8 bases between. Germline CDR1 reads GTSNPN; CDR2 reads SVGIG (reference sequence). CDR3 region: CAWSWVTYEQYF. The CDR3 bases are TGTGCCTGGAGCTGGGTTACCTACGAGCAGTACTTC.

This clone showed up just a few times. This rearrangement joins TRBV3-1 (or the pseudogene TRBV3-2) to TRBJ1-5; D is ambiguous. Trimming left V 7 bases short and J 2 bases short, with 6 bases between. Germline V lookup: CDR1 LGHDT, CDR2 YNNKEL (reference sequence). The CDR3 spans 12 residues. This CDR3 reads CASNWGNQPQHF. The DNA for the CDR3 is TGTGCCAGCAACTGGGGCAATCAGCCCCAGCATTTT.

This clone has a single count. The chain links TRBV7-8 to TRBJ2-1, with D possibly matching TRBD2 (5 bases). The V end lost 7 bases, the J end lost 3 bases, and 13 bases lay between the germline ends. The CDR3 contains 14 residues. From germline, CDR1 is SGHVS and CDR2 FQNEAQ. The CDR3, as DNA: TGTGCCAGCACCGCTAGCTCCGTCTACAATGAGCAGTTCTTC. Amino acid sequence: CASTASSVYNEQFF.

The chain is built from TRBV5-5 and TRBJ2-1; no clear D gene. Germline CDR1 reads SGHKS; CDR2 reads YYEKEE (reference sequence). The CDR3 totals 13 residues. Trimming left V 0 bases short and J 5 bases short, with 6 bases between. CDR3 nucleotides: TGTGCCAGCAGCTTGGGGTCGAACAATGAGCAGTTCTTC. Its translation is CASSLGSNNEQFF.

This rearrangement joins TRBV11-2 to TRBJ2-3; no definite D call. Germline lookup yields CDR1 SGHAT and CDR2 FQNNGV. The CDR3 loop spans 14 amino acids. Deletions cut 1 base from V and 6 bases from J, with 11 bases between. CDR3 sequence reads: CASSLVGTEDTQYF. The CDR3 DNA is TGTGCCAGCAGCTTAGTCGGAACGGAGGATACGCAGTATTTT.

The CDR3 nucleotides are TGTGCCAGCAGCCGAACGCCCTCGGGGGCGGTCGGAGAGACCCAGTACTTC. As protein: CASSRTPSGAVGETQYF. The chain has TRBV5-4 and TRBJ2-5; tentatively, D is TRBD1 or TRBD2 (6 bases each). The CDR3 loop spans 17 amino acids. V gave up 4 bases and J gave up 4 bases, with 23 bases separating them. Germline-derived CDR1 and CDR2 are SGHNT and YYREEE (reference sequence).

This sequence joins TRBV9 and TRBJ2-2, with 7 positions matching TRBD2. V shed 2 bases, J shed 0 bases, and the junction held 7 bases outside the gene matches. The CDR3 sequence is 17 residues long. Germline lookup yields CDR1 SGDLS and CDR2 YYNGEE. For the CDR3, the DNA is TGTGCCAGCAGCGTCGATAGCGGGTTCGCGAACACCGGGGAGCTGTTTTTT. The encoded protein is CASSVDSGFANTGELFF.

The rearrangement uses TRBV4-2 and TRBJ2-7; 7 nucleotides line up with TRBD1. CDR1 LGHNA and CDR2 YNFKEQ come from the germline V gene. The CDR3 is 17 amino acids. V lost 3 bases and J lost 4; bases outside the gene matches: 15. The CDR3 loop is CASSQETGTDTSYEQYF. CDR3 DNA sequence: TGTGCCAGCAGCCAGGAGACCGGGACAGATACTTCGTACGAGCAGTACTTC.

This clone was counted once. In nucleotides, the CDR3 is TGCAGTGCTAGTGGGGGCCCAATGGAGCAGTACTTC. Its translation is CSASGGPMEQYF. The chain links TRBV20-1 to TRBJ2-7; D perhaps matches TRBD1 (6 bases). There are 12 residues in the CDR3. The germline V gene encodes CDR1 DFQATT and CDR2 SNEGSKA (reference sequence). V lost 3 bases and J 7 bases, leaving 13 bases between the germline ends.

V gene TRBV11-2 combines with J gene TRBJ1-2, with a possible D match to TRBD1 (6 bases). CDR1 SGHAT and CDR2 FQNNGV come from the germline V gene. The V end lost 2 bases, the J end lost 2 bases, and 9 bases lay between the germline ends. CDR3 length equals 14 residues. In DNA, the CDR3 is TGTGCCAGCAGCTTAACAGACAGGAACTATGGCTACACCTTC. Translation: CASSLTDRNYGYTF.

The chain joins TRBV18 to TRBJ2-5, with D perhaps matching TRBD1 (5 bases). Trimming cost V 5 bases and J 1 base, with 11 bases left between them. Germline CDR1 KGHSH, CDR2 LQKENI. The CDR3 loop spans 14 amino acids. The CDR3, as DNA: TGTGCCAGCTCATCTGGGGCGCGCCAAGAGACCCAGTACTTC. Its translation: CASSSGARQETQYF.

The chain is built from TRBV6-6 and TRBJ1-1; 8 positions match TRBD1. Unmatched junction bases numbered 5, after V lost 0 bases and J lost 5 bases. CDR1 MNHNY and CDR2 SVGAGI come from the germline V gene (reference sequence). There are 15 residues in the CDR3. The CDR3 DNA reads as TGTGCCAGCAGTTACTCTACAGGGGGTTGGACTGAAGCTTTCTTT. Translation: CASSYSTGGWTEAFF.

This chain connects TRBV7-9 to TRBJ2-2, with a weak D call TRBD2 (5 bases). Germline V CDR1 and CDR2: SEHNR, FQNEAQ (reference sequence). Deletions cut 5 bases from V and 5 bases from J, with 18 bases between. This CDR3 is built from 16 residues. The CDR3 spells CASSPAIARETGELFF. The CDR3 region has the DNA TGTGCCAGCAGCCCTGCTATCGCTCGGGAAACCGGGGAGCTGTTTTTT. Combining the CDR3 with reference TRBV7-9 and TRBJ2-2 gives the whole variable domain DTGVSQNPRHKITKRGQNVTFRCDPISEHNRLYWYRQTLGQGPEFLTYFQNEAQLEKSRLLSDRFSAERPKGSFSTLEIQRTEQGDSAMYLCASSPAIARETGELFFGEGSRLTVL.

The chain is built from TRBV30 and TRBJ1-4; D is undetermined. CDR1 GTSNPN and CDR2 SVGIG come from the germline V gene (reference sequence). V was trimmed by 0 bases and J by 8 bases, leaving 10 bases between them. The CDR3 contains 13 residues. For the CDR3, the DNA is TGTGCCTGGAGTGTCCCGGGCCACGAAAAACTGTTTTTT. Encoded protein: CAWSVPGHEKLFF.

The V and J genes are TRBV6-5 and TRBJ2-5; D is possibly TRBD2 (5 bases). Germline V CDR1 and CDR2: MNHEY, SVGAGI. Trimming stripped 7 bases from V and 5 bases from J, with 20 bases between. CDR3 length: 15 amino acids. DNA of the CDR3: TGTGCCAGCAATCTTATAGCGTCCTCTGGGGAGACCCAGTACTTC. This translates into CASNLIASSGETQYF.

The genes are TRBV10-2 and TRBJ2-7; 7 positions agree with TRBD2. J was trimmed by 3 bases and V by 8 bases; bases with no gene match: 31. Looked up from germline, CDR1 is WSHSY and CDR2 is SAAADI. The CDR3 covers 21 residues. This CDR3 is CASQGVSTHRSGGGLLYEQYF. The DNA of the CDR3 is TGCGCCAGCCAGGGAGTCTCAACCCATCGTTCAGGCGGGGGTCTCCTCTACGAGCAGTACTTC.

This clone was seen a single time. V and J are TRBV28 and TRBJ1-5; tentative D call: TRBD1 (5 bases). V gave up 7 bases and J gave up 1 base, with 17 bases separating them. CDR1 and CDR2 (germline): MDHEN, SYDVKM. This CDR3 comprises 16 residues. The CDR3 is CASISSRDGSNQPQHF. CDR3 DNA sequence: TGTGCCAGCATTTCAAGCCGGGACGGGAGCAATCAGCCCCAGCATTTT.

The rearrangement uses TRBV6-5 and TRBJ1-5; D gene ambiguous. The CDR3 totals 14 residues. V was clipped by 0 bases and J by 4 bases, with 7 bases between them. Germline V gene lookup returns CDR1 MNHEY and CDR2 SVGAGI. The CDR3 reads CASSYSGNNQPQHF. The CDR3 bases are TGTGCCAGCAGTTACTCGGGGAATAATCAGCCCCAGCATTTT.

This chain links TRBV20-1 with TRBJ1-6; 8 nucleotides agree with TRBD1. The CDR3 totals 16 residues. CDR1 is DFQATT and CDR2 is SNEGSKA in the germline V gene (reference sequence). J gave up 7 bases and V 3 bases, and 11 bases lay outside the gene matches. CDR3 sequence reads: CSASATGVGGNSPLHF. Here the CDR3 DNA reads TGCAGTGCTAGTGCGACAGGGGTGGGGGGGAATTCACCCCTCCACTTT.

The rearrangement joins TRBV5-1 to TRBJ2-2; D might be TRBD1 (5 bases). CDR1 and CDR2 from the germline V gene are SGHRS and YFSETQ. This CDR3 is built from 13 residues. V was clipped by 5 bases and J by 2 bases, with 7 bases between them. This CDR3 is CASSGQNTGELFF. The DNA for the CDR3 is TGCGCCAGCAGTGGACAAAACACCGGGGAGCTGTTTTTT.

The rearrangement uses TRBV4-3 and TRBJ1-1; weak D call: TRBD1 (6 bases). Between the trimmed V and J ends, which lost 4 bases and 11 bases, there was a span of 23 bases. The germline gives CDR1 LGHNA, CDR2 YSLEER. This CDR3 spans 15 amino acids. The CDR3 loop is CASSPFMGHTYSAFF. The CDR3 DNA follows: TGCGCCAGCAGCCCATTTATGGGACACACATATTCCGCTTTCTTT.

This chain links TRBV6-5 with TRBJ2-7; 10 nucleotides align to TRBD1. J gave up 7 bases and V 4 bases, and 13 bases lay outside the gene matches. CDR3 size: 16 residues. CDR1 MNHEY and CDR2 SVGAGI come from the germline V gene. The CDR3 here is CASSLFTGTGVEEQYF. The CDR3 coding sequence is TGTGCCAGCAGTTTATTTACCGGGACAGGGGTCGAGGAGCAGTACTTC.

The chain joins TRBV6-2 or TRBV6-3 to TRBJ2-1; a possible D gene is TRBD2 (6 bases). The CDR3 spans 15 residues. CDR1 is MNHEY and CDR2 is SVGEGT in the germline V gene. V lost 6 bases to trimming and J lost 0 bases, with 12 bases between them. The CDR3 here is CASSPGDFSYNEQFF. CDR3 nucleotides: TGTGCCAGCAGCCCCGGGGACTTCTCCTACAATGAGCAGTTCTTC.

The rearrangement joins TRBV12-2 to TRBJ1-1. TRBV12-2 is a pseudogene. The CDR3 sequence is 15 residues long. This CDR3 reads CASRFPRDMNTEAFF. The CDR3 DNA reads TGTGCAAGTCGCTTCCCTCGGGATATGAACACTGAAGCTTTCTTT.

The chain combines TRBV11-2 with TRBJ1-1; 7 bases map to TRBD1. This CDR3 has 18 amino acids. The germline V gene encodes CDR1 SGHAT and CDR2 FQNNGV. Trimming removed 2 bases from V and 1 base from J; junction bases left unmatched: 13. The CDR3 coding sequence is TGTGCCAGCAGCTTAACCCTAGACAGGGACTATGGGAACACTGAAGCTTTCTTT. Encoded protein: CASSLTLDRDYGNTEAFF. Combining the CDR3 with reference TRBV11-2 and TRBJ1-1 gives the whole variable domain EAGVAQSPRYKIIEKRQSVAFWCNPISGHATLYWYQQILGQGPKLLIQFQNNGVVDDSQLPKDRFSAERLKGVDSTLKIQPAKLEDSAVYLCASSLTLDRDYGNTEAFFGQGTRLTVV.

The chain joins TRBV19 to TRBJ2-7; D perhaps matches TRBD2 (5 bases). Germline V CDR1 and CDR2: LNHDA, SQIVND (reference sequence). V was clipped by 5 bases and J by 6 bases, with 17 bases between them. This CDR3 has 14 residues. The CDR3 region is CASSGGLQWSEQYF. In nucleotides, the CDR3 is TGTGCCAGTAGTGGAGGACTCCAGTGGTCCGAGCAGTACTTC.

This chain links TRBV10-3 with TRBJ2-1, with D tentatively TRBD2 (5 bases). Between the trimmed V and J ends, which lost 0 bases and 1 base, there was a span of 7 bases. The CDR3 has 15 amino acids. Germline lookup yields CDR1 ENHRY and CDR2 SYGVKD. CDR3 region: CAISESGVSYNEQFF. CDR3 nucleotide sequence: TGTGCCATCAGTGAGTCCGGGGTTTCCTACAATGAGCAGTTCTTC.

The CDR3 region is CAISESGQGERQPQHF. In DNA, the CDR3 is TGTGCCATCAGTGAGTCAGGACAGGGGGAGAGACAGCCCCAGCATTTT. The genes are TRBV10-3 and TRBJ1-5, with 10 bases matching TRBD1. The CDR3 extends over 16 amino acids. V lost 0 bases and J lost 7; bases outside the gene matches: 6. Per germline, CDR1 ENHRY and CDR2 SYGVKD.

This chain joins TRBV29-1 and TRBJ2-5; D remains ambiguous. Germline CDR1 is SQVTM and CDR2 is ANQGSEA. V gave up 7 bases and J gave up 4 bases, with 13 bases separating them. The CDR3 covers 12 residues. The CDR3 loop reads CSARTAGETQYF. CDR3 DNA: TGCAGCGCAAGAACGGCCGGAGAGACCCAGTACTTC.

This CDR3 is CASSQPRGLAGEDTQYF. The CDR3 coding sequence is TGTGCCAGCAGCCAACCCCGAGGACTAGCGGGAGAAGATACGCAGTATTTT. This sequence joins TRBV3-1 (or the pseudogene TRBV3-2) and TRBJ2-3, with 13 bases fitting TRBD2. The CDR3 runs to 17 residues. Germline loops: CDR1 LGHDT, CDR2 YNNKEL (reference sequence). V shed 2 bases and J 5 bases; nucleotides not matched to a gene: 7.

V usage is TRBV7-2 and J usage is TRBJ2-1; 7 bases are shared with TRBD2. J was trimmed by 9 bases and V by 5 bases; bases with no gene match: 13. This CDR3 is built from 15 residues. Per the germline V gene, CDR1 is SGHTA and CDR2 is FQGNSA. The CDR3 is CASSDELASGSEQFF. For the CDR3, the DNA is TGTGCCAGCAGCGACGAACTAGCTAGCGGATCTGAGCAGTTCTTC.